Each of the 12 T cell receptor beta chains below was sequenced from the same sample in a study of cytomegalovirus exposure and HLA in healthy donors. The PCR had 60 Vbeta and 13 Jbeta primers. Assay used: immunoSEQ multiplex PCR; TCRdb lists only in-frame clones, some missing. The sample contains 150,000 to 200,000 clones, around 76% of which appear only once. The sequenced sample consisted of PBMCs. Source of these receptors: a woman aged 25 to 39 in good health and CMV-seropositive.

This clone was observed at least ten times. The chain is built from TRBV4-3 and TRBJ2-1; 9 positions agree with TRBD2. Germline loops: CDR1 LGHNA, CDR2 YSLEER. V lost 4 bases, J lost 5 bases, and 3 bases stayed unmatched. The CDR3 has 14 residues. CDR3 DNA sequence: TGCGCCAGCAGCCTGACTAGCGGCCACAATGAGCAGTTCTTC. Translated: CASSLTSGHNEQFF.

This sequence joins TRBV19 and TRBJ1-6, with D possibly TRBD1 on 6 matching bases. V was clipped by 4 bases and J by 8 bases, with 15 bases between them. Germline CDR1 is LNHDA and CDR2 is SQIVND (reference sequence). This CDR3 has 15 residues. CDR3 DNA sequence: TGTGCCAGTAGTACGCTGGACAGCTTACATTCACCCCTCCACTTT. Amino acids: CASSTLDSLHSPLHF.

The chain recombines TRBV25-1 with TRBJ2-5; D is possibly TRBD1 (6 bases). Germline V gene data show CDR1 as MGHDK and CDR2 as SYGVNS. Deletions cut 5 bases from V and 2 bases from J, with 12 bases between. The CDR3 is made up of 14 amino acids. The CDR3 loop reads CASSYTDRQETQYF. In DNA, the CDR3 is TGTGCCAGCAGTTACACCGACAGGCAAGAGACCCAGTACTTC.

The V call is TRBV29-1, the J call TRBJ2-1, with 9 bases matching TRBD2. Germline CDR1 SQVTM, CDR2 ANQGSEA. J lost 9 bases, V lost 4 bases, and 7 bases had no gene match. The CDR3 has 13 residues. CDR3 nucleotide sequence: TGCAGCGTTGTAGCGGGAGCCCCGAGTGAGCAGTTCTTC. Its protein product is CSVVAGAPSEQFF.

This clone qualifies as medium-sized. The CDR3 sequence: CASSLGHPEDGYTF. The CDR3 region has the DNA TGTGCCAGCAGCCTAGGACATCCAGAGGATGGCTACACCTTC. This sequence joins TRBV16 and TRBJ1-2; the D gene is possibly TRBD1 (5 bases). Trimming shortened V by 4 bases and J by 6 bases, and 15 bases separated the two germline ends. CDR1 is KGHSY and CDR2 is FQNENV in the germline V gene. CDR3 length: 14 amino acids.

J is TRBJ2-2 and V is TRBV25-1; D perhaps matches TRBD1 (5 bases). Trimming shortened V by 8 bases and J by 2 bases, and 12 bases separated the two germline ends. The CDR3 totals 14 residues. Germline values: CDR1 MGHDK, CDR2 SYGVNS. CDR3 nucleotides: TGTGCCAGCCGGATGACAGCTAACACCGGGGAGCTGTTTTTT. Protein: CASRMTANTGELFF.

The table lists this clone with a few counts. In DNA form, the CDR3 reads TGCGCCAGCAGCCAAGATTACGGGAGTTATTCCTACGAGCAGTACTTC. It is translated as CASSQDYGSYSYEQYF. The chain uses TRBV4-3 and TRBJ2-7, with D possibly being TRBD2 (6 bases). Germline loops: CDR1 LGHNA, CDR2 YSLEER. The CDR3 totals 16 residues. V was cut by 0 bases and J by 1 base, with 13 bases left in between.

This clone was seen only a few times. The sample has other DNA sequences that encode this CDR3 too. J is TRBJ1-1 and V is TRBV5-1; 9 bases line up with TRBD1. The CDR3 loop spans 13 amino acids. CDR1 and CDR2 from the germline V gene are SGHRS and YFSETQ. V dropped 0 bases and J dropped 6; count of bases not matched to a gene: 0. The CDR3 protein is CASSLGQGAEAFF. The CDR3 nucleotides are TGCGCCAGCAGCTTGGGACAGGGGGCTGAAGCTTTCTTT.

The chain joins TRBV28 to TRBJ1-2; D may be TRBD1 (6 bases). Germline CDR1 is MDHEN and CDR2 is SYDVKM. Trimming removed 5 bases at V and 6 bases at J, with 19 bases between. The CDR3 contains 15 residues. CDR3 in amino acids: CASSLPAGAEDGYTF. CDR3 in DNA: TGTGCCAGCAGTCTACCAGCGGGGGCTGAGGATGGCTACACCTTC.

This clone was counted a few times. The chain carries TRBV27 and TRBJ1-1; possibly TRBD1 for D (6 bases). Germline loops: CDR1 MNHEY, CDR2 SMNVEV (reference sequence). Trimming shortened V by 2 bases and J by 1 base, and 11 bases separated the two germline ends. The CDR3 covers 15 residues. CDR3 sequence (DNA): TGTGCCAGCAGTTTAATGGGGGCGGCGAACACTGAAGCTTTCTTT. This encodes CASSLMGAANTEAFF.

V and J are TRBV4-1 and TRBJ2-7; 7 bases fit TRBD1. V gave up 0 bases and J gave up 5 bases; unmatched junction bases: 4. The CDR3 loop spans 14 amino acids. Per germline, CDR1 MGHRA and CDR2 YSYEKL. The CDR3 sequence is CASSQEGDRDEQYF. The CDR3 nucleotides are TGCGCCAGCAGCCAAGAAGGAGACAGGGACGAGCAGTACTTC.

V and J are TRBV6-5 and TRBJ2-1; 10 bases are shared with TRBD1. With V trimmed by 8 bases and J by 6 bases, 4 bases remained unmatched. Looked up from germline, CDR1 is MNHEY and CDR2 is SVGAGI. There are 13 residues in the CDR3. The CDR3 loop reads CASRDRGTNEQFF. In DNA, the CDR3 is TGTGCCAGCCGGGACAGGGGAACCAATGAGCAGTTCTTC.